These 32 T cell receptor beta chains originate from one sample sequenced in a study of T cells in Graves' hyperthyroidism and ophthalmopathy. From RNA transcripts, TCR beta CDR3 regions were amplified. First-round RT-PCR targeting the TCR CDR3 was performed with the HTBI primer set. From the multiplex PCR reads, TCRdb called clonotypes with MiXCR, one entry per CDR3 protein. The table has hundreds of thousands of distinct CDR3 sequences, approximately 15% seen once. Specimen: blood. All receptors come from a woman aged 40 to 50 with Graves' ophthalmopathy.

This chain joins TRBV9 and TRBJ1-2; 11 bases agree with TRBD1. Germline values: CDR1 SGDLS, CDR2 YYNGEE. This CDR3 region has 15 residues. The trim removed 4 bases at V and 6 bases at J, leaving 8 bases unmatched. The CDR3 is CASSTDRTGGDGYTF. The CDR3 coding sequence is TGTGCCAGCAGCACAGACCGGACAGGGGGCGATGGCTACACCTTC.

The V call is TRBV4-2, the J call TRBJ2-5, with D tentatively TRBD2 (5 bases). The CDR3 is 14 residues long. Between the trimmed V and J ends, which lost 4 bases and 4 bases, there was a span of 13 bases. The germline CDR1 and CDR2 sequences are LGHNA and YNFKEQ. The CDR3 sequence: CASSPGEAGETQYF. The CDR3 DNA sequence: TGTGCCAGCAGCCCAGGTGAGGCGGGAGAGACCCAGTACTTC.

Ten or more counts support this clonotype. The chain employs TRBV11-1 and TRBJ2-7; 8 nucleotides agree with TRBD1. Germline assignment: CDR1 SGHAT and CDR2 FQDESV (reference sequence). After removal of 5 bases from V and 4 bases from J, the junction contained 7 bases not matched to a gene. The CDR3 totals 14 residues. The CDR3 is CASSPFTGGYEQYF. The CDR3 DNA reads as TGTGCCAGCAGCCCCTTCACAGGGGGTTACGAGCAGTACTTC.

This clonotype was counted a few times. The rearrangement links TRBV30 to TRBJ2-5; 10 bases are shared with TRBD2. The length of the CDR3 is 16 residues. The junction had 7 bases not matched to a gene; V was cut back by 1 base and J by 2 bases. In germline, CDR1 is GTSNPN, CDR2 SVGIG (reference sequence). CDR3 residues: CAWSATGTSVQETQYF. The DNA for the CDR3 is TGTGCCTGGAGTGCAACCGGGACTAGCGTACAAGAGACCCAGTACTTC.

This clonotype came up many times. J is TRBJ2-5 and V is TRBV5-1; D gene uncertain. Germline V gives CDR1 SGHRS, CDR2 YFSETQ. The CDR3 covers 16 residues. V dropped 2 bases and J dropped 4 bases, with 18 bases sitting between them. For the CDR3, the DNA is TGCGCCAGCAGCTTCGGGCCAGCCGACGTGGGAGAGACCCAGTACTTC. Translating it yields CASSFGPADVGETQYF.

This clonotype appeared many times. A much larger clone sits a single nucleotide away, making a read error possible. This sequence joins TRBV20-1 and TRBJ2-7; no firm D call. Germline values: CDR1 DFQATT, CDR2 SNEGSKA (reference sequence). The CDR3 runs 11 residues. Trimming shortened V by 0 bases and J by 4 bases, and 4 bases separated the two germline ends. CDR3 sequence reads: CSARDWYEQYF. DNA for the CDR3: TGCAGTGCTAGAGATTGGTACGAGCAGTACTTC.

This clonotype was counted only a few times. The chain joins TRBV12-5 to TRBJ2-1; TRBD2 agrees at 7 bases. The CDR3 is 17 residues long. Per the germline V gene, CDR1 is LGHNT and CDR2 is FRNRAP. The ends lost 6 bases at V and 8 bases at J; junction bases unmatched: 19. CDR3 protein: CASGPGLKGGSIDEQFF. The CDR3 nucleotides are TGTGCTAGTGGCCCCGGTTTAAAAGGCGGGAGTATCGATGAGCAGTTCTTC.

This clonotype was picked up a small number of times. J is TRBJ1-6 and V is TRBV28; D ambiguous. The length of the CDR3 is 17 residues. In germline, CDR1 is MDHEN, CDR2 SYDVKM. Trimming shortened V by 6 bases and J by 0 bases, and 15 bases separated the two germline ends. The DNA of the CDR3 is TGTGCCAGCAGAACCTCCGCGGGGAGCTCCTATAATTCACCCCTCCACTTT. This codes for CASRTSAGSSYNSPLHF.

This clonotype has a count of ten or more. The chain is built from TRBV7-8 and TRBJ1-1; maybe TRBD1 (6 bases). The CDR3 length is 18 residues. V gave up 4 bases and J gave up 2 bases, with 23 bases separating them. Germline V gene lookup returns CDR1 SGHVS and CDR2 FQNEAQ. CDR3 sequence reads: CASSSSRGGARGNTEAFF. Written as DNA, the CDR3 is TGTGCCAGCAGCTCGAGCAGGGGCGGGGCCAGGGGAAACACTGAAGCTTTCTTT.

This clonotype was observed at least ten times. This chain joins TRBV7-9 and TRBJ1-2; TRBD1 is a possible D gene (5 bases). The CDR3 is made up of 14 amino acids. Germline CDR1 reads SEHNR; CDR2 reads FQNEAQ (reference sequence). V was pared by 4 bases and J by 6 bases, with 15 bases between. The CDR3 sequence is CASSWGGSADGYTF. In nucleotides, the CDR3 is TGTGCCAGCAGCTGGGGGGGATCGGCAGATGGCTACACCTTC.

This clonotype has a count of ten or more. The chain uses TRBV12-3 or TRBV12-4 and TRBJ2-2; 10 bases align to TRBD2. Trimming cost V 7 bases and J 4 bases; bases outside gene matches: 6. The CDR3 runs to 15 residues. CDR3 residues: CASTSSGSVTGELFF. CDR3 DNA sequence: TGTGCCAGCACCTCTAGCGGGAGCGTCACCGGGGAGCTGTTTTTT.

With respect to this clonotype: The conserved final phenylalanine or tryptophan is absent from the CDR3, which likely points to a read error. The chain combines TRBV19 with TRBJ1-2; D is possibly TRBD1 (6 bases). V was cut by 4 bases and J by 6 bases, with 6 bases left in between. This CDR3 comprises 11 residues. Germline V gene data show CDR1 as LNHDA and CDR2 as SQIVND (reference sequence). CDR3 residues: CASSTGDGYTS. CDR3 nucleotides: TGTGCCAGTAGTACAGGGGATGGCTACACCTCC.

The J gene is TRBJ2-7, the V gene TRBV6-2 or TRBV6-3; a weak D match, TRBD2 (7 bases). In germline, CDR1 is MNHEY, CDR2 SVGEGT. The ends were cut back, 10 bases at V and 2 bases at J, with 18 bases in the middle. There are 14 residues in the CDR3. DNA of the CDR3: TGTGCCACCCAAGACAGGCGGGGGACCTACGAGCAGTACTTC. Amino acid sequence: CATQDRRGTYEQYF.

This clonotype was detected many times. This rearrangement joins TRBV6-2 or TRBV6-3 to TRBJ2-2, with TRBD1 matching over 9 bases. The trim removed 7 bases at V and 7 bases at J, leaving 7 bases unmatched. Germline CDR1 is MNHEY and CDR2 is SVGEGT. This CDR3 contains 14 residues. This chain's CDR3 is CASTGQGRYGELFF. The CDR3 DNA reads TGTGCCAGCACCGGACAGGGGCGATACGGGGAGCTGTTTTTT.

At least ten counts were recorded for this clonotype. V usage is TRBV28 and J usage is TRBJ2-7; D could derive from TRBD1 or TRBD2 (5 bases each). The CDR3 consists of 14 residues. Trimming left V 2 bases short and J 3 bases short, with 11 bases between. CDR1 MDHEN and CDR2 SYDVKM come from the germline V gene. The DNA of the CDR3 is TGTGCCAGCAGTTTAGGGACGTTCGACTACGAGCAGTACTTC. It encodes CASSLGTFDYEQYF. Filled out from reference TRBV28 and TRBJ2-7, the complete variable domain reads DVKVTQSSRYLVKRTGEKVFLECVQDMDHENMFWYRQDPGLGLRLIYFSYDVKMKEKGDIPEGYSVSREKKERFSLILESASTNQTSMYLCASSLGTFDYEQYFGPGTRLTVT.

In regard to this clonotype: A much larger clonotype is one base distant, so this may be a read error. This chain joins TRBV2 and TRBJ1-2, with D tentatively TRBD1 (5 bases). The CDR3 loop spans 14 amino acids. Germline V CDR1 and CDR2: SNHLY, FYNNEI. Here the CDR3 DNA reads TGTACCAGCAGCGTTCCCGGGACCTCCTATGGCTACACCTTC. Translated: CTSSVPGTSYGYTF. The full variable domain, with the rest looked up from reference TRBV2 and TRBJ1-2, is EPEVTQTPSHQVTQMGQEVILRCVPISNHLYFYWYRQILGQKVEFLVSFYNNEISEKSEIFDDQFSVERPDGSNFTLKIRSTKLEDSAMYFCTSSVPGTSYGYTFGSGTRLTVV.

This clonotype was recorded at least ten times. V is TRBV11-1 and J is TRBJ1-2, with D maybe TRBD1 (6 bases). The CDR3 covers 16 residues. Per the germline V gene, CDR1 is SGHAT and CDR2 is FQDESV (reference sequence). Trimming pared 3 bases from V and 6 bases from J, leaving 20 bases between. The chain's CDR3 is CASSLYGSTGRDGYTF. CDR3 bases: TGTGCCAGCAGCTTGTATGGGTCTACAGGGAGGGATGGCTACACCTTC.

This clonotype was observed many times. This chain links TRBV11-3 with TRBJ2-5; 9 nucleotides line up with TRBD2. The CDR3 totals 16 residues. V dropped 1 base and J dropped 2; count of bases not matched to a gene: 5. In germline, CDR1 is SGHNT, CDR2 YENEEA. The CDR3 reads CASSLGAGGPQETQYF. The CDR3 DNA is TGTGCCAGCAGCTTAGGGGCGGGAGGGCCTCAAGAGACCCAGTACTTC.

The sample holds many counts of this clonotype. This chain joins TRBV27 and TRBJ2-5, with 7 bases matching TRBD1. CDR1 and CDR2 from the germline V gene are MNHEY and SMNVEV (reference sequence). This CDR3 spans 14 amino acids. The V gene end was trimmed by 3 bases and the J gene end by 3 bases; junction bases not matched to a gene: 4. CDR3: CASSLGTAKETQYF. The CDR3 coding sequence is TGTGCCAGCAGTTTGGGGACAGCCAAAGAGACCCAGTACTTC.

This clonotype was seen ten or more times. This chain joins TRBV28 and TRBJ2-7; 7 bases line up with TRBD2. After removal of 11 bases from V and 5 bases from J, the junction contained 18 bases not matched to a gene. The CDR3 covers 15 residues. Germline V gene data show CDR1 as MDHEN and CDR2 as SYDVKM. The CDR3: CAGTPREGPPHEQYF. The DNA for the CDR3 is TGTGCCGGCACCCCTAGGGAGGGCCCACCCCACGAGCAGTACTTC. The variable domain in full, with the rest retrieved from reference TRBV28 and TRBJ2-7, is DVKVTQSSRYLVKRTGEKVFLECVQDMDHENMFWYRQDPGLGLRLIYFSYDVKMKEKGDIPEGYSVSREKKERFSLILESASTNQTSMYLCAGTPREGPPHEQYFGPGTRLTVT.

This clonotype occurred many times. This chain uses TRBV6-5 with TRBJ1-2; D might be TRBD1 (6 bases). This CDR3 has 14 residues. Trimming cost V 2 bases and J 7 bases, with 14 bases left between them. CDR1 is MNHEY and CDR2 is SVGAGI in the germline V gene. As DNA, the CDR3 is TGTGCCAGCAGTTACCAGGGACAATCTGGTGGCTACACCTTC. Translation: CASSYQGQSGGYTF.

This clonotype has ten or more counts. The chain carries TRBV29-1 and TRBJ1-1, with D unresolved. Germline V CDR1 and CDR2: SQVTM, ANQGSEA. The CDR3 has 12 residues. The germline V and J ends were trimmed by 8 bases and 1 base, with 11 bases remaining between them. In nucleotides, the CDR3 is TGCAGCACAAGAAGGACGAACACTGAAGCTTTCTTT. Its protein product is CSTRRTNTEAFF.

At least ten counts were recorded for this clonotype. This chain uses TRBV27 with TRBJ1-2, with D hard to call. The germline V and J ends were trimmed by 10 bases and 7 bases, with 13 bases remaining between them. CDR1 and CDR2 (germline): MNHEY, SMNVEV (reference sequence). The CDR3 has 11 residues. Written as DNA, the CDR3 is TGTGCCACCTCGCTAAGGAGTGGCTACACCTTC. Encoded protein: CATSLRSGYTF.

The CDR3, as DNA: TGTGCCAGCAGTTACCTGGGGTCTGGAGAGACCCAGTACTTC. Translating gives CASSYLGSGETQYF. The chain couples TRBV6-5 to TRBJ2-5; no clear D gene. Germline V CDR1 and CDR2: MNHEY, SVGAGI. V was clipped by 2 bases and J by 4 bases, with 11 bases between them. The CDR3 spans 14 residues.

This clonotype was seen ten or more times. This chain uses TRBV5-8 with TRBJ1-2, with TRBD1 as a possible D gene (6 bases). V was clipped by 0 bases and J by 6 bases, with 9 bases between them. Germline-derived CDR1 and CDR2 are SGHTS and YDEGEE. The CDR3 has 13 amino acids. This chain's CDR3 is CASSLEAGDGYTF. DNA of the CDR3: TGTGCCAGCAGCTTGGAGGCAGGGGATGGCTACACCTTC.

The chain employs TRBV27 and TRBJ2-7, with D tentatively TRBD1 (5 bases). The CDR3 is 13 amino acids. V was cut by 6 bases and J by 4 bases, with 13 bases left in between. Germline-derived CDR1 and CDR2 are MNHEY and SMNVEV (reference sequence). In DNA form, the CDR3 reads TGTGCCAGCAGCCTGACAGAGAGATACGAGCAGTACTTC. It is translated as CASSLTERYEQYF.

This chain connects TRBV4-1 to TRBJ2-7; maybe TRBD2 (7 bases). This CDR3 comprises 15 residues. The V and J ends lost 2 bases and 4 bases respectively, with 15 bases between them. The germline CDR1 and CDR2 sequences are MGHRA and YSYEKL. CDR3 in amino acids: CASSQSVEGGYEQYF. CDR3 coding DNA: TGCGCCAGCAGCCAATCAGTTGAGGGGGGGTACGAGCAGTACTTC.

At least ten counts were recorded for this clonotype. The J gene is TRBJ1-5, the V gene TRBV12-3 or TRBV12-4; no reliable D call. Trimming shortened V by 6 bases and J by 3 bases, and 15 bases separated the two germline ends. The CDR3 extends over 15 amino acids. The CDR3 DNA is TGTGCCAGCAGCCCAAGAGACCAGCCCAATCAGCCCCAGCATTTT. Protein sequence: CASSPRDQPNQPQHF.

This clonotype was picked up many times. The J gene is TRBJ2-2, the V gene TRBV19, with TRBD2 as a possible D gene (5 bases). The CDR3 spans 13 residues. CDR1 is LNHDA and CDR2 is SQIVND in the germline V gene (reference sequence). Trimming stripped 3 bases from V and 9 bases from J, with 11 bases between. The CDR3 DNA is TGTGCCAGTAGTATCGGGGAAGCAAGGGAGCTGTTTTTT. Its translation is CASSIGEARELFF.

The sample holds a few counts of this clonotype. V is TRBV5-5 and J is TRBJ2-5; D is undetermined. Germline CDR1 SGHKS, CDR2 YYEKEE (reference sequence). Trimming removed 0 bases from V and 1 base from J, with 13 bases in between. The length of the CDR3 is 16 residues. Written as DNA, the CDR3 is TGTGCCAGCAGCTTGGGGCCCTATGAGGCCCAAGAGACCCAGTACTTC. Translating gives CASSLGPYEAQETQYF.

The rearrangement uses TRBV12-3 or TRBV12-4 and TRBJ2-7; 8 nucleotides line up with TRBD2. J gave up 7 bases and V 3 bases, and 5 bases lay outside the gene matches. The CDR3 has 13 residues. The DNA of the CDR3 is TGTGCCAGCAGTTTGGCTCGGGGGGGTGAGCAGTACTTC. Its protein product is CASSLARGGEQYF.

In its sample, this clonotype was seen many times. DNA for the CDR3: TGTGCCAGTAGTATGAGGTCAGATCGAGAGACCCAGTACTTC. Translation: CASSMRSDRETQYF. V and J are TRBV19 and TRBJ2-5; D gene ambiguous. The CDR3 is made up of 14 amino acids. The V end was cut by 3 bases, the J end by 4 bases, with 12 bases between. Germline CDR1 is LNHDA and CDR2 is SQIVND (reference sequence).